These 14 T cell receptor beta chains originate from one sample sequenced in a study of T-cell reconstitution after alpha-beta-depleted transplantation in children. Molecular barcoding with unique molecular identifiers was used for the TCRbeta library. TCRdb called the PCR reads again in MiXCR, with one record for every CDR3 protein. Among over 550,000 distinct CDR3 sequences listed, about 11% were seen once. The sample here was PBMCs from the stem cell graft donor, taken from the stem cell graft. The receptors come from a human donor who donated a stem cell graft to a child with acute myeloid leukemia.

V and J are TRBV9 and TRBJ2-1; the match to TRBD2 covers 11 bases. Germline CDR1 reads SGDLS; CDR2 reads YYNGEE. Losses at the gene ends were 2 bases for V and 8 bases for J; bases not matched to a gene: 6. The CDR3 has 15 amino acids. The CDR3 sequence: CASSVSSGRWDEQFF. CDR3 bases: TGTGCCAGCAGCGTCTCTAGCGGGAGGTGGGATGAGCAGTTCTTC.

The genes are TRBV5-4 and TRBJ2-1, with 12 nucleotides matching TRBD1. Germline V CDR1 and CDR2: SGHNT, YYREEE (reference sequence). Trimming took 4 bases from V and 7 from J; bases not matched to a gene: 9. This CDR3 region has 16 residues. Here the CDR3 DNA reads TGTGCCAGCAGCCCTAGCCGGGACAGGGGGCTAAATGAGCAGTTCTTC. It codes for CASSPSRDRGLNEQFF.

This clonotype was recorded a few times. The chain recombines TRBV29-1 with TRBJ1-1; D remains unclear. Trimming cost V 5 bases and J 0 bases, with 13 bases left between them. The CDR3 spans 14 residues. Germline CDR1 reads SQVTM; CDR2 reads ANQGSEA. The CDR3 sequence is CSVRKATMNTEAFF. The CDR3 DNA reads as TGCAGCGTTCGGAAGGCGACAATGAACACTGAAGCTTTCTTT. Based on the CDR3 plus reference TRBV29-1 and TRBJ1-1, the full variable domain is SAVISQKPSRDICQRGTSLTIQCQVDSQVTMMFWYRQQPGQSLTLIATANQGSEATYESGFVIDKFPISRPNLTFSTLTVSNMSPEDSSIYLCSVRKATMNTEAFFGQGTRLTVV.

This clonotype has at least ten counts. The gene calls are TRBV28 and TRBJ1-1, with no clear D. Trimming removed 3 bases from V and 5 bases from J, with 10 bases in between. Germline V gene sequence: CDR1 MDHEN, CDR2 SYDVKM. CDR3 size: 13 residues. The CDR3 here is CASSFEGRTEAFF. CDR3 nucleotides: TGTGCCAGCAGTTTCGAGGGAAGGACTGAAGCTTTCTTT.

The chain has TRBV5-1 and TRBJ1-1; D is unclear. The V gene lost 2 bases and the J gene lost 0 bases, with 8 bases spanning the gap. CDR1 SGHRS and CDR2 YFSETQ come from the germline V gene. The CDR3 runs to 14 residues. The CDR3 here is CASSLEAVNTEAFF. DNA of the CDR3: TGCGCCAGCAGCTTAGAGGCGGTGAACACTGAAGCTTTCTTT.

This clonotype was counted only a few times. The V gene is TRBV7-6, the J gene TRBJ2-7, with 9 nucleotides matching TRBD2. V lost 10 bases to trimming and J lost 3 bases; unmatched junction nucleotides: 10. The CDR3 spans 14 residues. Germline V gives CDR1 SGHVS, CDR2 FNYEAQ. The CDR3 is CATGRSGGDYEQYF. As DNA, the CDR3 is TGTGCCACCGGACGTAGCGGGGGTGACTACGAGCAGTACTTC.

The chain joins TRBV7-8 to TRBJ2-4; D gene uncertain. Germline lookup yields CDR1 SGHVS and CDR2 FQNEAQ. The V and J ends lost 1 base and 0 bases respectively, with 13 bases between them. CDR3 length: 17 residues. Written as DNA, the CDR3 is TGTGCCAGCAGCTTAGAGTTCCGGATGATAGCCAAAAACATTCAGTACTTC. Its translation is CASSLEFRMIAKNIQYF.

The CDR3 sequence: CSARDPNNPGRTEAFF. CDR3 in DNA: TGCAGTGCTAGAGATCCAAATAACCCAGGGCGGACTGAAGCTTTCTTT. The genes are TRBV20-1 and TRBJ1-1; maybe TRBD1 (5 bases). V shed 0 bases and J shed 5 bases, with 19 bases lying between them. Germline CDR1 and CDR2: DFQATT and SNEGSKA (reference sequence). There are 16 residues in the CDR3.

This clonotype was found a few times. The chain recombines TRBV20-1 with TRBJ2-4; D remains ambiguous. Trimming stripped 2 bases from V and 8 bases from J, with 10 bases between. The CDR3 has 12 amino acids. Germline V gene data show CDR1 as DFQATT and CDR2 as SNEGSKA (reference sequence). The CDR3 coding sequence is TGCAGTGCTAGAACTGGGGTGGACATTCAGTACTTC. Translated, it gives CSARTGVDIQYF.

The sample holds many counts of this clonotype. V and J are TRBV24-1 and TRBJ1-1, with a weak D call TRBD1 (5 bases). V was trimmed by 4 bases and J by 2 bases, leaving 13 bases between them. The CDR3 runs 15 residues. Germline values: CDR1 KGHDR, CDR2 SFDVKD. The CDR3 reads CATSESSGGNTEAFF. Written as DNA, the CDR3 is TGTGCCACCAGTGAATCAAGCGGGGGAAACACTGAAGCTTTCTTT.

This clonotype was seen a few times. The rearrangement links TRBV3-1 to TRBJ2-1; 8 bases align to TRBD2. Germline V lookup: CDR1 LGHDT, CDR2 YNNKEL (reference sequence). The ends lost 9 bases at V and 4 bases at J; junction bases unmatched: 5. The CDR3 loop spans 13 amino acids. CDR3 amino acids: CASTSGQYNEQFF. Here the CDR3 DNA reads TGTGCCAGTACTAGCGGCCAATACAATGAGCAGTTCTTC.

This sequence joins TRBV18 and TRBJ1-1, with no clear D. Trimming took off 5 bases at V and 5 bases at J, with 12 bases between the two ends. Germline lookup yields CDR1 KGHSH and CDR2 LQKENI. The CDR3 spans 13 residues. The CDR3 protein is CASSSIPRTEAFF. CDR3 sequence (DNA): TGTGCCAGCTCATCGATTCCCCGGACTGAAGCTTTCTTT.

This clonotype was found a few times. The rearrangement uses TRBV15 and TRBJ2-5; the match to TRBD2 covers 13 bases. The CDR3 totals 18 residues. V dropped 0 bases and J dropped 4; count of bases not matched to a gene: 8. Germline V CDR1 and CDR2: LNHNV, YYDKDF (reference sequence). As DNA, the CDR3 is TGTGCCACCAGCAGAGATTATGGACTAGCGGGAGATTCAGAGACCCAGTACTTC. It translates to CATSRDYGLAGDSETQYF.

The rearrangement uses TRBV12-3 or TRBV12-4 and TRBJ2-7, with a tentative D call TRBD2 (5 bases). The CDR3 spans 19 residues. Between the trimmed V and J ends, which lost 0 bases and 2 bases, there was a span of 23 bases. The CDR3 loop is CASSLALPSGLIRPYEQYF. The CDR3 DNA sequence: TGTGCCAGCAGTTTAGCATTACCATCTGGACTTATTAGACCCTACGAGCAGTACTTC.